Below are 2 T cell receptor beta chains sequenced from a single sample in a study of CD8 T cells in ankylosing spondylitis. Each CDR3 protein is one row after TCRdb ran MiXCR on the 5' RACE reads. The sample shows approximately 100,000 distinct CDR3 sequences, about 8.6% of them seen only once. Material: blood, either unsorted or a sorted T cell fraction (not recorded which). The receptors were gathered from a male donor with ankylosing spondylitis or in good health (not recorded which).

This clonotype was picked up many times. The rearrangement joins TRBV6-4 to TRBJ2-1; D not certain. In germline, CDR1 is MRHNA, CDR2 SNTAGT. Trimming removed 6 bases at V and 0 bases at J, with 12 bases between. CDR3 length equals 15 residues. CDR3 DNA sequence: TGTGCCAGCAGCCCGTACGCCACCTCCTACAATGAGCAGTTCTTC. This gives the protein CASSPYATSYNEQFF.

There are a few counts of this clonotype. The junction differs from germline at one of its ends, possibly a read error. The chain carries TRBV7-7 and TRBJ2-1, with TRBD1 matching 10 bases. The CDR3 has 15 residues. CDR1 is SSHAT, CDR2 FNYEAQ, per germline (reference sequence). CDR3 sequence reads: CASSQGTGDYNEQFF. The CDR3 DNA is TGTGCTAGCAGCCAAGGGACAGGGGACTACAATGAGCAGTTCTTC.